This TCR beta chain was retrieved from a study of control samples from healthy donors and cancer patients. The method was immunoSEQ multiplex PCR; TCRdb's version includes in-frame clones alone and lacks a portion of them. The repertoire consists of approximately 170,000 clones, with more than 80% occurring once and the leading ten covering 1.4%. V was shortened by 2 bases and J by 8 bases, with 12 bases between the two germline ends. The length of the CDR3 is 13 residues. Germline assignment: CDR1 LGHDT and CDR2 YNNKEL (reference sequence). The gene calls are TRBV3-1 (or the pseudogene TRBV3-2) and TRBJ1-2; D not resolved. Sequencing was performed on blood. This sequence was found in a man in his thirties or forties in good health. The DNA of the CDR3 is TGTGCCAGCAGCCAAATGAGGGCTAGCGGCTACACCTTC. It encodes CASSQMRASGYTF.